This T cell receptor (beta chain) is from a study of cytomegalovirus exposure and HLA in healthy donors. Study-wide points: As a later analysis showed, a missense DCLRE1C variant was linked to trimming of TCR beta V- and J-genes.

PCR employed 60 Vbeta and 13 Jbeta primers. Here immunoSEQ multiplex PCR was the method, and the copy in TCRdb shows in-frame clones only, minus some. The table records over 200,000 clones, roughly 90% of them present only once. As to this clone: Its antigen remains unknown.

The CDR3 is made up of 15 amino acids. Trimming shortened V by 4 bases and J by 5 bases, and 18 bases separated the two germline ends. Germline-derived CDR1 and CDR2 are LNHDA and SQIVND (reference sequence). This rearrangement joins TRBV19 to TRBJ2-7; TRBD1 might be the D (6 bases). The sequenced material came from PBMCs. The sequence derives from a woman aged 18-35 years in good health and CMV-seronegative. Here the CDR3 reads CASSNFAGVGNEQYF. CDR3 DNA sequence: TGTGCCAGTAGTAATTTTGCAGGGGTAGGCAACGAGCAGTACTTC.